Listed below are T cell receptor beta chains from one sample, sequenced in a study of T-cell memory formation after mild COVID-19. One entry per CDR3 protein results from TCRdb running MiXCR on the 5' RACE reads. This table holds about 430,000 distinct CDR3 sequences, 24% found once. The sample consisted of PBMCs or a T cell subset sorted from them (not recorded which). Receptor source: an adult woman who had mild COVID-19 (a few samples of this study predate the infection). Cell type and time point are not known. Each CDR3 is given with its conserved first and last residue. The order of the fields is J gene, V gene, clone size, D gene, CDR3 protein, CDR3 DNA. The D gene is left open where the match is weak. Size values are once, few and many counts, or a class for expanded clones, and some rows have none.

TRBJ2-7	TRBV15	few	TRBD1	CATSRPGQGSYEQYF	TGTGCCACCAGCAGACCGGGACAGGGTTCCTACGAGCAGTACTTC
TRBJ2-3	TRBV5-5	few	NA	CASSPSRDTQYF	TGTGCCAGCAGTCCCTCACGGGATACGCAGTATTTT
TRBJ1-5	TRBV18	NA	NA	CASSLTNNRNQPQHF	TGTGCCAGCTCACTGACAAATAATAGAAATCAGCCCCAGCATTTT
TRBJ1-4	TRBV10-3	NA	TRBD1	CAISGTGLREKLFF	TGTGCCATCAGTGGGACAGGTCTGAGGGAAAAACTGTTTTTT
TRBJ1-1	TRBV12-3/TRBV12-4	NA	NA	CASSRTLNTEAFF	TGTGCCAGCAGTCGGACCCTGAACACTGAAGCTTTCTTT
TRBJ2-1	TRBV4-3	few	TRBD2	CASSKEAGPAVAEQFF	TGCGCCAGCAGCAAAGAAGCGGGGCCTGCGGTTGCTGAGCAGTTCTTC
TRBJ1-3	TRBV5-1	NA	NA	CASSLPTYSSGNTIYF	TGCGCCAGCAGCCTCCCGACTTACAGCTCTGGAAACACCATATATTTT
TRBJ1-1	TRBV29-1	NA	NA	CSADSGEAFF	TGCAGCGCCGACTCCGGTGAAGCTTTCTTT
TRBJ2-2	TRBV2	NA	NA	CASMEGETGELFF	TGTGCCAGCATGGAGGGAGAAACCGGGGAGCTGTTTTTT
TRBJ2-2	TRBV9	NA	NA	CASSVDEGGGAGELFF	TGTGCCAGCAGCGTAGATGAGGGAGGAGGGGCCGGGGAGCTGTTTTTT
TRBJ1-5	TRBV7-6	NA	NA	CASSLAVQGGGQPQHF	TGTGCCAGCAGCTTAGCAGTTCAGGGCGGTGGCCAGCCCCAGCATTTT
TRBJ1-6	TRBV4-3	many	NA	CASSPGRRPDLPLHF	TGCGCCAGCAGCCCGGGCCGTAGACCCGATTTGCCCCTCCACTTT
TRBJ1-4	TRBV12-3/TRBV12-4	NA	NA	CASSPATGWVTNEKLFF	TGTGCCAGCAGTCCAGCGACAGGTTGGGTAACTAATGAAAAACTGTTTTTT
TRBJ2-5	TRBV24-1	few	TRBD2	CATSELAGGGETQYF	TGTGCCACCAGTGAGTTAGCGGGAGGGGGTGAGACCCAGTACTTC
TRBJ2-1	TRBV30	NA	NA	CAWSVLGENEQFF	TGTGCCTGGAGTGTACTTGGGGAGAATGAGCAGTTCTTC
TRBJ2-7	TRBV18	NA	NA	CASSPGYSEEQYF	TGTGCCAGCTCACCCGGTTACTCCGAGGAGCAGTACTTC
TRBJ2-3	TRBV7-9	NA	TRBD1	CASSVGTGFTDTQYF	TGTGCCAGCAGCGTAGGGACAGGCTTCACAGATACGCAGTATTTT
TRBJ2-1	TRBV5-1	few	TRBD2	CASRSGSQDNEQFF	TGCGCCAGCAGAAGCGGGAGCCAGGACAATGAGCAGTTCTTC
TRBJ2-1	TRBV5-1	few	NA	CASSRDNEQFF	TGCGCCAGCAGCCGGGACAATGAGCAGTTCTTC
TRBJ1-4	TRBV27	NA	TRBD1	CASGTGNPNEKLFF	TGTGCCAGCGGGACAGGGAATCCTAATGAAAAACTGTTTTTT
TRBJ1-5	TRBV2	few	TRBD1	CASSAGGSNQPQHF	TGTGCCAGCAGTGCAGGGGGTAGCAATCAGCCCCAGCATTTT
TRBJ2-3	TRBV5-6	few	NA	CASSLFGGAFNTQYF	TGTGCCAGCAGCTTGTTTGGGGGAGCCTTTAATACGCAGTATTTT
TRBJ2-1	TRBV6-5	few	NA	CASSYSWESSYNEQFF	TGTGCCAGCAGTTACTCTTGGGAGAGCTCCTACAATGAGCAGTTCTTC
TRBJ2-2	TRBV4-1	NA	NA	CASSQVTGVANTGELFF	TGCGCCAGCAGCCAAGTTACGGGAGTAGCGAACACCGGGGAGCTGTTTTTT
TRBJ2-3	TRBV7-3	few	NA	CASSPQSGPTDTQYF	TGTGCCAGCAGCCCCCAGTCGGGCCCGACAGATACGCAGTATTTT
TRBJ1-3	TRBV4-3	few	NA	CASSQGAPSHTIYF	TGCGCCAGCAGCCAAGGGGCCCCATCCCACACCATATATTTT
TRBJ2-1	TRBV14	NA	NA	CASSQLPGAVRDNEQFF	TGTGCCAGCAGCCAGCTACCAGGGGCCGTAAGGGACAATGAGCAGTTCTTC
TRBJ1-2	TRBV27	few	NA	CASRGDNYGYTF	TGTGCCAGCAGGGGGGATAACTATGGCTACACCTTC
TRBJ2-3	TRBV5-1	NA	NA	CASSFTGSSDTQYF	TGCGCCAGCAGCTTCACCGGGTCAAGTGATACGCAGTATTTT
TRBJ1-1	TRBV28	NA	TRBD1	CASSSPRGRDTEAFF	TGTGCCAGCAGTTCTCCTAGGGGGCGAGACACTGAAGCTTTCTTT
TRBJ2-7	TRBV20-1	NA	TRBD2	CSALSSGRYEQYF	TGCAGTGCCCTTTCTAGCGGGAGATACGAGCAGTACTTC
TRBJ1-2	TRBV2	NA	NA	CASKPPDGGYGYTF	TGTGCCAGCAAACCCCCGGACGGAGGATATGGCTACACCTTC
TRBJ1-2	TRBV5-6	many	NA	CASSARRVYGYTF	TGTGCCAGCAGTGCTAGGAGGGTCTATGGCTACACCTTC
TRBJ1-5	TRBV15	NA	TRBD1	CATSRAGQGTMAQHF	TGTGCCACCAGCAGAGCGGGACAGGGTACTATGGCCCAGCATTTT
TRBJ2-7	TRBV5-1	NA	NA	CASSLVLAGQGLSYEQYF	TGCGCCAGCAGCTTGGTTCTGGCGGGCCAGGGGCTCTCCTACGAGCAGTACTTC
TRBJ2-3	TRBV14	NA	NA	CASSLRRQDTQYF	TGTGCCAGCAGCCTCAGACGCCAAGATACGCAGTATTTT
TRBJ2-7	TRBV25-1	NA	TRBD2	CASREATSASYEQYF	TGTGCCAGCAGAGAAGCTACTAGCGCTTCCTACGAGCAGTACTTC
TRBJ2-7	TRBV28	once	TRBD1	CASSLAGTGVLYEQYF	TGTGCCAGCAGTTTAGCCGGGACAGGGGTCCTCTATGAGCAGTACTTC
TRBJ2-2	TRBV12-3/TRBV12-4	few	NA	CASSFTDRSTGELFF	TGTGCCAGCAGTTTTACGGACAGATCCACCGGAGAGCTGTTTTTT
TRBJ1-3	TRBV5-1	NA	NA	CASSPGTASGNTIYF	TGCGCCAGCAGCCCCGGGACGGCCTCTGGAAACACCATATATTTT
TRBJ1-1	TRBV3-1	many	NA	CASSQDAVPNTEAFF	TGTGCCAGCAGCCAAGATGCAGTGCCGAACACTGAAGCTTTCTTT
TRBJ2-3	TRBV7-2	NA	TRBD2	CASSFILAGGPADTQYF	TGTGCCAGCAGCTTTATACTAGCGGGAGGGCCCGCAGATACGCAGTATTTT
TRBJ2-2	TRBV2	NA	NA	CASSEGTNTGELFF	TGTGCCAGCAGTGAGGGCACGAACACCGGGGAGCTGTTTTTT
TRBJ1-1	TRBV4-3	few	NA	CASCRDLNTEAFF	TGCGCCAGCTGCCGGGATTTGAACACTGAAGCTTTCTTT
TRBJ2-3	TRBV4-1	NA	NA	CASSQVTDDTQYF	TGCGCCAGCAGCCAAGTGACAGATGATACGCAGTATTTT
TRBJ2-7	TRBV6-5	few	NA	CASSYSGAYEQYF	TGTGCCAGCAGTTACTCAGGCGCCTACGAGCAGTACTTC
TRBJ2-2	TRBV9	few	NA	CASSPQPNTGELFF	TGTGCCAGCAGCCCACAGCCCAACACCGGGGAGCTGTTTTTT
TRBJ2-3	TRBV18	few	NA	CASSETGATTDTQYF	TGTGCCAGCTCAGAGACAGGAGCGACCACAGATACGCAGTATTTT
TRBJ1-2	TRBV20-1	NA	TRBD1	CSARGQGRSYTF	TGCAGTGCTAGAGGACAGGGACGGAGCTACACCTTC
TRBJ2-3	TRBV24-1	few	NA	CATSASGTDTQYF	TGTGCCACCAGTGCCTCAGGCACAGATACGCAGTATTTT